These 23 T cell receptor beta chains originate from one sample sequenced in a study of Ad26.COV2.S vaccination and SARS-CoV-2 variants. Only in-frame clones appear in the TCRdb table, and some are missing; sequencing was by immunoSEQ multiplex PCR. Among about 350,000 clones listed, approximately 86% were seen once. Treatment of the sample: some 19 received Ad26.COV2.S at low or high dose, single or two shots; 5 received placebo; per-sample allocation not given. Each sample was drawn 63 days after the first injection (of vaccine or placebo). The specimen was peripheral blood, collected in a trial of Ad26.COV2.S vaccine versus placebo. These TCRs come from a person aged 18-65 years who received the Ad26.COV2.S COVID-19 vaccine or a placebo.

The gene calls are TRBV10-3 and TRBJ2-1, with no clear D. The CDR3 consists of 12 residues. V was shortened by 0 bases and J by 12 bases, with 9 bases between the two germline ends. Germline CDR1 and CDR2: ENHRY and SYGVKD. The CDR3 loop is CAISESGLTQFF. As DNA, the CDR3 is TGTGCCATCAGTGAGTCTGGGCTTACGCAGTTCTTC.

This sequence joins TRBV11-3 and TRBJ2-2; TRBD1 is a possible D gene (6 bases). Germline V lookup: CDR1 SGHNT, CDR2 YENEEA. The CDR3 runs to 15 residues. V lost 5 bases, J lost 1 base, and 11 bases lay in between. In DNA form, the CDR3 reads TGTGCCAGCAGCCCACAGGGAAGGAACACCGGGGAGCTGTTTTTT. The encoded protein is CASSPQGRNTGELFF. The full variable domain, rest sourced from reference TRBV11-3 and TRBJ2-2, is EAGVVQSPRYKIIEKKQPVAFWCNPISGHNTLYWYLQNLGQGPELLIRYENEEAVDDSQLPKDRFSAERLKGVDSTLKIQPAELGDSAVYLCASSPQGRNTGELFFGEGSRLTVL.

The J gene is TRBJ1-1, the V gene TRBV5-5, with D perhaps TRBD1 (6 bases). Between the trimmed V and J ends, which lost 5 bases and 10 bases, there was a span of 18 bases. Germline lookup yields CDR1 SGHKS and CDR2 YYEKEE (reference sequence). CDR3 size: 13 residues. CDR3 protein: CASSQTDRSGAFF. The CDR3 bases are TGTGCCAGCAGTCAAACCGACAGGTCCGGAGCTTTCTTT.

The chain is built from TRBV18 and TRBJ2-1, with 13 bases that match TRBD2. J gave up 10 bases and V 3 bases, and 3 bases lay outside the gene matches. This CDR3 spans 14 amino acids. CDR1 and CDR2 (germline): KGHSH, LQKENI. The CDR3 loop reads CASSPGLAGQEQFF. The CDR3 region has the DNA TGTGCCAGCTCACCGGGACTAGCGGGACAGGAGCAGTTCTTC.

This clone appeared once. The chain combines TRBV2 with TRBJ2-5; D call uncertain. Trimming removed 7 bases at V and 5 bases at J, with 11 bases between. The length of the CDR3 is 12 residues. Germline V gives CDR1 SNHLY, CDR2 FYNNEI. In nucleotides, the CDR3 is TGTGCCAGCAACGTGGGTCCGGAGACCCAGTACTTC. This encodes CASNVGPETQYF.

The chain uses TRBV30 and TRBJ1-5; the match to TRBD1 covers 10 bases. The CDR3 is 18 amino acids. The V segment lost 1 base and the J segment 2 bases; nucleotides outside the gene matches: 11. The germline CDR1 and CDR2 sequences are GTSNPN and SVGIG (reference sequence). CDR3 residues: CAWSGAGTGALGNQPQHF. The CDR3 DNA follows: TGTGCCTGGAGTGGAGCCGGGACAGGGGCGTTGGGCAATCAGCCCCAGCATTTT.

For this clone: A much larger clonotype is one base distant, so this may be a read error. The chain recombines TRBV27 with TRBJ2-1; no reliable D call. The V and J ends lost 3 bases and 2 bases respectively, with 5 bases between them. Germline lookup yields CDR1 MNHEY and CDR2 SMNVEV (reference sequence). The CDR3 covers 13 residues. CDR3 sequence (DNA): TGTGCCAGCAGTTTCGGCCCCTACAATGAGCAGTTCTTC. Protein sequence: CASSFGPYNEQFF.

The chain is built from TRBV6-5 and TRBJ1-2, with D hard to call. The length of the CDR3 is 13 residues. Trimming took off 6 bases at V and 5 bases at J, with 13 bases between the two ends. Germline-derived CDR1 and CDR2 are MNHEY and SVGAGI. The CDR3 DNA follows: TGTGCCAGCAGGGGAGCAGCTTCATATGGCTACACCTTC. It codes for CASRGAASYGYTF.

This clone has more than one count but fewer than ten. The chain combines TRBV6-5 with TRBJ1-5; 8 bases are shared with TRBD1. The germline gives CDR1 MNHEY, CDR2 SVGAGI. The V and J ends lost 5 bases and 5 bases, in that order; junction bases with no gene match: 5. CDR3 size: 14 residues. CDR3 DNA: TGTGCCAGCAGTCCAGGGGGCTGGGATCAGCCCCAGCATTTT. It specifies CASSPGGWDQPQHF.

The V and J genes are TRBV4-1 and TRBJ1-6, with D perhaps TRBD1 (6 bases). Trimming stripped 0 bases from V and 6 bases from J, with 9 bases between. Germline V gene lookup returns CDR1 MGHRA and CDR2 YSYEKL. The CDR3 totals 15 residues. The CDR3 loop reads CASSQETGSNSPLHF. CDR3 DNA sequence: TGCGCCAGCAGCCAAGAAACAGGGAGTAATTCACCCCTCCACTTT.

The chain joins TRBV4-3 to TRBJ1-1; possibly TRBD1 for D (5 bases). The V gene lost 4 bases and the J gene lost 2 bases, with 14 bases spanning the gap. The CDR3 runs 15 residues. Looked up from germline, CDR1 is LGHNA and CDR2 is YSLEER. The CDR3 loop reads CASSRSGRPNTEAFF. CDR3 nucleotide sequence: TGCGCCAGCAGCCGGTCGGGACGGCCAAACACTGAAGCTTTCTTT.

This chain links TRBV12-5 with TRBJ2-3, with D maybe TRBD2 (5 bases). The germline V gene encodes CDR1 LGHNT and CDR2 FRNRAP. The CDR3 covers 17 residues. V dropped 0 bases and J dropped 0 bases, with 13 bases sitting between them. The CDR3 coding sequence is TGTGCTAGTGGTTTGGTGAGAGAGGACTCAAGCACAGATACGCAGTATTTT. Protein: CASGLVREDSSTDTQYF.

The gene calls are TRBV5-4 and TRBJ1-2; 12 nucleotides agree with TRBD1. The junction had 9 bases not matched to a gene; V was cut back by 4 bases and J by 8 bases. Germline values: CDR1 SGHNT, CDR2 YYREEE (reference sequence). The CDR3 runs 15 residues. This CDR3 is CASSHPGQGARGYTF. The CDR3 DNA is TGTGCCAGCAGCCATCCGGGACAGGGGGCGCGCGGCTACACCTTC.

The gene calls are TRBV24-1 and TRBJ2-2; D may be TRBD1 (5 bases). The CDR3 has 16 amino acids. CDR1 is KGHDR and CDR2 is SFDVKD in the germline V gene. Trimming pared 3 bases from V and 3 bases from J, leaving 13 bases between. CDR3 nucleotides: TGTGCCACCAGTGATGACCAGGGCGCCTACACCGGGGAGCTGTTTTTT. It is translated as CATSDDQGAYTGELFF.

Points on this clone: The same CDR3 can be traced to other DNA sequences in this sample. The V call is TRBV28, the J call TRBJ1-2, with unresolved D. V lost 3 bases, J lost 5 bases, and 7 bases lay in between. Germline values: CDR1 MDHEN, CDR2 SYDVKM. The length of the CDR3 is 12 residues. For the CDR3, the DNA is TGTGCCAGCAGTTTGGGTGGTTATGGCTACACCTTC. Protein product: CASSLGGYGYTF.

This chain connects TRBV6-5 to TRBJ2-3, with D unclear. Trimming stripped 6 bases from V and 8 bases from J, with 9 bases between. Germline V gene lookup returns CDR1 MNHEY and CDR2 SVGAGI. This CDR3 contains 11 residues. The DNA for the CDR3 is TGTGCCAGCAGATCCATCGGTACGCAGTATTTT. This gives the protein CASRSIGTQYF.

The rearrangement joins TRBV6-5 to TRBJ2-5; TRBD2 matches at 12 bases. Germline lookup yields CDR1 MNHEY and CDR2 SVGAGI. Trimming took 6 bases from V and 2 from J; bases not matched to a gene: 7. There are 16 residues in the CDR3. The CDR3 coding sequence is TGTGCCAGCAGCTACACTAGCGGGAGGATTCAAGAGACCCAGTACTTC. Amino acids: CASSYTSGRIQETQYF.

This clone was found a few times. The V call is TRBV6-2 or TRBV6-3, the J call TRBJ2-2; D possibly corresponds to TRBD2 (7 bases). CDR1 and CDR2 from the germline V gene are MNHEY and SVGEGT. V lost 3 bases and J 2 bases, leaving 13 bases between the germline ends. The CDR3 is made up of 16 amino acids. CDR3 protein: CASSYLRGPNTGELFF. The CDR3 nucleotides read TGTGCCAGCAGTTATCTGCGGGGGCCCAACACCGGGGAGCTGTTTTTT.

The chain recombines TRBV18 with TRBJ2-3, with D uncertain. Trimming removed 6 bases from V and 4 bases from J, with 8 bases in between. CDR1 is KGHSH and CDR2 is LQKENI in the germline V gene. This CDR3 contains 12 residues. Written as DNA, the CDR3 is TGTGCCAGCTCCCCGACGGCAGATACGCAGTATTTT. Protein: CASSPTADTQYF.

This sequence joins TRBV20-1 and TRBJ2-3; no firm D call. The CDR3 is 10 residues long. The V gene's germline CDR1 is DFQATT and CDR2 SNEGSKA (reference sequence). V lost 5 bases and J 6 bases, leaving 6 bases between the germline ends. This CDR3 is CSAFFDTQYF. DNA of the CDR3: TGCAGTGCTTTTTTTGATACGCAGTATTTT.

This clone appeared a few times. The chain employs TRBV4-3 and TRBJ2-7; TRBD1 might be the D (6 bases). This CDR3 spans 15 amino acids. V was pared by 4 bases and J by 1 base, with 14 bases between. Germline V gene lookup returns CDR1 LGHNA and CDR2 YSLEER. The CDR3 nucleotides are TGCGCCAGCAGCCTCGGACAGTCGCCGTCCTACGAGCAGTACTTC. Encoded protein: CASSLGQSPSYEQYF.

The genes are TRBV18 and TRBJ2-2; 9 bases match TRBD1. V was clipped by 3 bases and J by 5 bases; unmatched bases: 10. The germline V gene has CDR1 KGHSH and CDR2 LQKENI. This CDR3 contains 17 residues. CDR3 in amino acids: CASSPPVGQGLTGELFF. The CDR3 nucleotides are TGTGCCAGCTCACCGCCCGTGGGACAGGGTTTGACCGGGGAGCTGTTTTTT.

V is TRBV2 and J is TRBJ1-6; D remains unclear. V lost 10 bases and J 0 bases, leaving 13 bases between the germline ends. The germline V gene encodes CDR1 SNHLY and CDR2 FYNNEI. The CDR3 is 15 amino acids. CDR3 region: CAISKASSYNSPLHF. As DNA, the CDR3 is TGTGCCATCTCCAAAGCGAGCTCCTATAATTCACCCCTCCACTTT.